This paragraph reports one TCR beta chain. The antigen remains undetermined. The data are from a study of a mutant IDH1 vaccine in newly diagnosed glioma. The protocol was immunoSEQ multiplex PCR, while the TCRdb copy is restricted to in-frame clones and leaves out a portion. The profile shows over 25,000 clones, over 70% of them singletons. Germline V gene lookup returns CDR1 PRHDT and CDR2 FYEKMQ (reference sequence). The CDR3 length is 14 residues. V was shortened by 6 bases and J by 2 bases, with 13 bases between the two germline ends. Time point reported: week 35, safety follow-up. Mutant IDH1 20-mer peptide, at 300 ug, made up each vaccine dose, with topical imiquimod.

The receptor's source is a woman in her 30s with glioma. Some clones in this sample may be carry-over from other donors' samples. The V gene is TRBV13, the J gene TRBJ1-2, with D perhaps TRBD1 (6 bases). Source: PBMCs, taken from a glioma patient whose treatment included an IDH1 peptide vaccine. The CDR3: CASRTSTGNYGYTF. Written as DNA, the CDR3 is TGTGCCAGCAGAACCAGCACAGGGAACTATGGCTACACCTTC.